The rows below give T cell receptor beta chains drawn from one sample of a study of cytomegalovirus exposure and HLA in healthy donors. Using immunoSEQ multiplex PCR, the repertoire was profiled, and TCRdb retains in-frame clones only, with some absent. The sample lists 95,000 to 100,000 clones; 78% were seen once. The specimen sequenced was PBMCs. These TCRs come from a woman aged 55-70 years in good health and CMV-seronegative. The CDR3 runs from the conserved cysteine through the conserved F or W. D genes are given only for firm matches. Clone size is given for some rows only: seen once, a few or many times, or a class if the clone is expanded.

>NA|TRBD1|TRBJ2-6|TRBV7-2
TGTGCCAGCAGCTGGACAGGGGGTTCGTTCTCTGGGGCCAACGTCCTGACTTTC
CASSWTGGSFSGANVLTF
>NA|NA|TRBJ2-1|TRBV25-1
TGTGCCAGCAAACGGGGTAGCGGCTACAATGAGCAGTTCTTC
CASKRGSGYNEQFF
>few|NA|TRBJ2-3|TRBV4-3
TGCGCCAGCAGCCAATTGGCCTTTAGCGCAGATACGCAGTATTTT
CASSQLAFSADTQYF
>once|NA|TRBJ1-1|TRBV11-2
TGTGCCAGCAGCTTAAGCGTCACGGACAGCACAATTGAAGCTTTCTTT
CASSLSVTDSTIEAFF
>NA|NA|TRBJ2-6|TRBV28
TGTGCCAGCAGCACAAGCTCTGGGGCCAACGTCCTGACTTTC
CASSTSSGANVLTF
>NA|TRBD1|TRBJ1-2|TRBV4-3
TGCGCCAGCAGCCAAGATGGACAGGGGGCGGCAAACTATGGCTACACCTTC
CASSQDGQGAANYGYTF
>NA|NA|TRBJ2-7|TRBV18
TGTGCCAGCTCACCCCGGCCCACCGCGGTCTACGAGCAGTACTTC
CASSPRPTAVYEQYF
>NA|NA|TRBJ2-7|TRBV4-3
TGCGCCAGCAGCCAGGATTATGACAGTTACGAGCAGTACTTC
CASSQDYDSYEQYF
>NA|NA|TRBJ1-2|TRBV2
TGTGCCAGCAGGGGAGAAGCCTATGGCTACACCTTC
CASRGEAYGYTF
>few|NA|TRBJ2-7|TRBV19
TGTGCCAGTAGTATCGGTTTCTCCTACGAGCAGTACTTC
CASSIGFSYEQYF
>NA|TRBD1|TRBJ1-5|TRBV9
TGTGCCAGCTCCTCAGGGGGTTCGGGCAATCAGCCCCAGCATTTT
CASSSGGSGNQPQHF
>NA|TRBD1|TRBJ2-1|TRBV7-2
TGTGCCAGCAGCTCGGGACAGGGGTTGGAGCAGTTCTTC
CASSSGQGLEQFF
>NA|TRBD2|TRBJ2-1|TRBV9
TGTGCCAGCAGCGTAGGGCGGGGGACTGGCGGATACAATGAGCAGTTCTTC
CASSVGRGTGGYNEQFF
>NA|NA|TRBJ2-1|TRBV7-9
TGTGCCAGCAGCTCTGGACGGGAGTCGTCCTACAATGAGCAGTTCTTC
CASSSGRESSYNEQFF
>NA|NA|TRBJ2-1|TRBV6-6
TGTGCCAGCAGCACTAGCCATGAGCAGTTCTTC
CASSTSHEQFF
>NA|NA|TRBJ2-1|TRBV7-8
TGTGCCAGCAGCTTAACCTCCGGGGGTTACAATGAGCAGTTCTTC
CASSLTSGGYNEQFF
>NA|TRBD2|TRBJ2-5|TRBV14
TGTGCCAGCAGCCAAGTTCGGCGGGGGGGTGAGACCCAGTACTTC
CASSQVRRGGETQYF
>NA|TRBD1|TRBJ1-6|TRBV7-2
TGTGCCAGCAGCTTATACCAGGGGGTCGATTCACCCCTCCACTTT
CASSLYQGVDSPLHF
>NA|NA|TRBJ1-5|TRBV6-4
TGTGCCAGCAGCTCCAGGAGGACTAATCAGCCCCAGCATTTT
CASSSRRTNQPQHF
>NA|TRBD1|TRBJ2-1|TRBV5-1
TGCGCCAGCAGCCAAATTCCGGGACAGGGCTCCAGTGGGCAGTTCTTC
CASSQIPGQGSSGQFF
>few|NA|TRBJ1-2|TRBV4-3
TGCGCCAGCACCCCGACGGGGGGAAATAACTATGGCTACACCTTC
CASTPTGGNNYGYTF
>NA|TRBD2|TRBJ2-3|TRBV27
TGTGCCAGCAGTCCAATACACGGGGGGGTACCAGATACGCAGTATTTT
CASSPIHGGVPDTQYF
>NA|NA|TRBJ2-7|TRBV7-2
TGTGCCAGCAGCCCTCGCGAGAACCCCTACGAGCAGTACTTC
CASSPRENPYEQYF
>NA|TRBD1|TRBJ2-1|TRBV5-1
TGCGCCAGCAGCTTGGGGGACAGGGACAATGAGCAGTTCTTC
CASSLGDRDNEQFF
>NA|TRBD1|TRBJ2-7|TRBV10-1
TGCGCCAGCAGTGTTACCGGGACAGGGAACGAGCAGTACTTC
CASSVTGTGNEQYF
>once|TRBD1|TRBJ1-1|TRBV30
TGTGCCTGGAACAGGGGGCTGGGGGACATGAACACTGAAGCTTTCTTT
CAWNRGLGDMNTEAFF
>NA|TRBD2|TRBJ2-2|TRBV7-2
TGTGCCAGCAGCTTAGTGGGGGGGGCGAACACCGGGGAGCTGTTTTTT
CASSLVGGANTGELFF
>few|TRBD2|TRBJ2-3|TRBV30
TGTGCCTGGGGACTAGCGGAAGCCATGGATACGCAGTATTTT
CAWGLAEAMDTQYF
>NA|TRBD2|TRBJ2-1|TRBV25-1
TGTGCCAGCAGTGAAAGCGGGAGGGGTGAGCAGTTCTTC
CASSESGRGEQFF
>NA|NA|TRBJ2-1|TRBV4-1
TGCGCCAGCAGTACCCTCGGTTACAATGAGCAGTTCTTC
CASSTLGYNEQFF
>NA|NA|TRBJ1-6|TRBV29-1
TGCAGCGTTGAAGGGGAAGGACACTTTAATTCACCCCTCCACTTT
CSVEGEGHFNSPLHF
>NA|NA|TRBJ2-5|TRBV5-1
TGCGCCAGCAGCTTGCTCCTGGAGACCCAGTACTTC
CASSLLLETQYF
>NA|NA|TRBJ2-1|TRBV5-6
TGTGCCAGCAGCTCTATCGACAGGTACGTCGAGCAGTTCTTC
CASSSIDRYVEQFF
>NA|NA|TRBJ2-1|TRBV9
TGTGCCAGCAGCGATAATGTACTCGACAATGAGCAGTTCTTC
CASSDNVLDNEQFF
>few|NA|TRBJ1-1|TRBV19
TGTGCCAGTACCCCGACCCGACTGGCTTCGAGGACTGAAGCTTTCTTT
CASTPTRLASRTEAFF
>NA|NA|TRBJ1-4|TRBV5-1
TGCGCCAGCAGCCTTCAAGCGGATTCAACTAATGAAAAACTGTTTTTT
CASSLQADSTNEKLFF
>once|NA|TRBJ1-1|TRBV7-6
TGTGCCAGCAGCCAAGAAGGTGGAGGAGCTTTCTTT
CASSQEGGGAFF